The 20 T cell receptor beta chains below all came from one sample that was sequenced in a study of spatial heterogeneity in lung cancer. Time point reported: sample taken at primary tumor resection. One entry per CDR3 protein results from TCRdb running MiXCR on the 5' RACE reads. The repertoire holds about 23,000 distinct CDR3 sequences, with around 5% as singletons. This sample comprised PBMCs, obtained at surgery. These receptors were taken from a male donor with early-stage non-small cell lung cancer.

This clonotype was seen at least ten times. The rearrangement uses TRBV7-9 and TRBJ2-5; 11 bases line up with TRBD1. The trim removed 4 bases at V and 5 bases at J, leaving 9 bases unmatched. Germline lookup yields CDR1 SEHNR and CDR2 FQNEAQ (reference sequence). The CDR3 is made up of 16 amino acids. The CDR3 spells CASSSGQGAVGETQYF. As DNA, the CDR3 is TGTGCCAGCAGCTCAGGACAGGGGGCAGTTGGGGAGACCCAGTACTTC.

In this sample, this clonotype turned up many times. This CDR3 is CASRSPRQGPTQFF. The CDR3 bases are TGTGCCAGCAGATCCCCTCGACAGGGTCCCACCCAGTTCTTC. This rearrangement joins TRBV28 to TRBJ2-1; 7 nucleotides align to TRBD1. V shed 6 bases and J 13 bases; nucleotides not matched to a gene: 15. The CDR3 consists of 14 residues. The germline V gene encodes CDR1 MDHEN and CDR2 SYDVKM.

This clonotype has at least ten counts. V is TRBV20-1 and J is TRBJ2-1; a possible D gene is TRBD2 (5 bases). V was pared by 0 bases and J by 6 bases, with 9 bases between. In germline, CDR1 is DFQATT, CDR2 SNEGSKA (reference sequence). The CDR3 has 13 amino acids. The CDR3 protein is CSARDWGVNEQFF. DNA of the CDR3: TGCAGTGCTAGAGATTGGGGAGTCAATGAGCAGTTCTTC.

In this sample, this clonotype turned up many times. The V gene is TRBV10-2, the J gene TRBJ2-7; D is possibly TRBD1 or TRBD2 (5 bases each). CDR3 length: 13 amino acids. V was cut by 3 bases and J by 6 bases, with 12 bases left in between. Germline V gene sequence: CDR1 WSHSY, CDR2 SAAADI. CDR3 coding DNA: TGCGCCAGCAGTGACAGGGCTGGGAGCGAGCAGTACTTC. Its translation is CASSDRAGSEQYF.

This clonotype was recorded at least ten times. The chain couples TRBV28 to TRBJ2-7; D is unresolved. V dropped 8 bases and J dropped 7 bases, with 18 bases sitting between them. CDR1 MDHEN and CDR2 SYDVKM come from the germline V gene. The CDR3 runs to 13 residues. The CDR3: CASSPLGSGEQYF. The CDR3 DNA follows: TGTGCCAGCTCCCCGCTGGGATCTGGGGAGCAGTACTTC. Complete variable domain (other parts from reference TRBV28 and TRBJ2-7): DVKVTQSSRYLVKRTGEKVFLECVQDMDHENMFWYRQDPGLGLRLIYFSYDVKMKEKGDIPEGYSVSREKKERFSLILESASTNQTSMYLCASSPLGSGEQYFGPGTRLTVT.

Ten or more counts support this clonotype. The CDR3 loop is CASSYNANQPQHF. As DNA, the CDR3 is TGTGCCAGCAGTTATAACGCTAATCAGCCCCAGCATTTT. The V and J genes are TRBV6-5 and TRBJ1-5, with D unclear. The CDR3 has 13 residues. Looked up from germline, CDR1 is MNHEY and CDR2 is SVGAGI. Trimming shortened V by 3 bases and J by 4 bases, and 7 bases separated the two germline ends.

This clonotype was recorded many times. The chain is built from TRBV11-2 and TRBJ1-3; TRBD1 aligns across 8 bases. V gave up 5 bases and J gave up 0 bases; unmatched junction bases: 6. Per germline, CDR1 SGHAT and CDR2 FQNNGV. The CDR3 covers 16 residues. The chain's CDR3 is CASSQGQGYSGNTIYF. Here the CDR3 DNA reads TGTGCCAGCAGCCAAGGACAGGGCTACTCTGGAAACACCATATATTTT.

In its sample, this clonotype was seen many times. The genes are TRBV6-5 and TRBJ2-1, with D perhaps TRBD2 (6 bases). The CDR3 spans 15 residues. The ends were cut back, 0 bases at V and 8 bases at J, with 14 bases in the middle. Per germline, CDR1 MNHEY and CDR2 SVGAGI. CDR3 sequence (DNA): TGTGCCAGCAGTTACTCCGGGACTCTTTCTGATGAGCAGTTCTTC. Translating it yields CASSYSGTLSDEQFF.

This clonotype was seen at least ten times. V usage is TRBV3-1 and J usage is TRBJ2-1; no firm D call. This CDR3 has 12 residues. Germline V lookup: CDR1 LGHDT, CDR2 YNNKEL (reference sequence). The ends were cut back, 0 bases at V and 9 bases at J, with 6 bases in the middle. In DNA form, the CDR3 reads TGTGCCAGCAGCCAAGATCTGAGTGAGCAGTTCTTC. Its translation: CASSQDLSEQFF.

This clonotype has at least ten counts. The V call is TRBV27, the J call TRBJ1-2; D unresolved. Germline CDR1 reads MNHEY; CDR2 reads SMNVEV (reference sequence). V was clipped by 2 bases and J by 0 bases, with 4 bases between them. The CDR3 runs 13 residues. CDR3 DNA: TGTGCCAGCAGTTTAGGCGCTAACTATGGCTACACCTTC. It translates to CASSLGANYGYTF.

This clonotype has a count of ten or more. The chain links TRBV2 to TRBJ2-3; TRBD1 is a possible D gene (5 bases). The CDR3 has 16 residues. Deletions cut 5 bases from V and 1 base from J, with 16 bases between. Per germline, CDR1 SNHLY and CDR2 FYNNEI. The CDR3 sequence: CASSPRVGARTDTQYF. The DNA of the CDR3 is TGTGCCAGCAGTCCCCGCGTAGGGGCCCGCACAGATACGCAGTATTTT.

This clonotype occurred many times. The CDR3 sequence: CSVAAGTGITYEQYF. CDR3 DNA sequence: TGCAGCGTCGCCGCTGGGACAGGCATCACCTACGAGCAGTACTTC. V is TRBV29-1 and J is TRBJ2-7, with 8 positions matching TRBD1. The CDR3 totals 15 residues. Germline V gene lookup returns CDR1 SQVTM and CDR2 ANQGSEA. The ends lost 6 bases at V and 2 bases at J; junction bases unmatched: 12.

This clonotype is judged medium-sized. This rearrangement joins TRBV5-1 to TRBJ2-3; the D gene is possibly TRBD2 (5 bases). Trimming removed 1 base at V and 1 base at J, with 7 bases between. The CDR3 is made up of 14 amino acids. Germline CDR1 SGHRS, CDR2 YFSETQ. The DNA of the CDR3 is TGCGCCAGCAGCTTGTTGCGGGGCACAGATACGCAGTATTTT. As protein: CASSLLRGTDTQYF.

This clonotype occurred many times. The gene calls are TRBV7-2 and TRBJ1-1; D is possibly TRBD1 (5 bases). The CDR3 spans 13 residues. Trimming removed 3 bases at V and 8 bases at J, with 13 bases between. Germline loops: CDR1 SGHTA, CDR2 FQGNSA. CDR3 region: CASSFPFSGEAFF. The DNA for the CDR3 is TGTGCCAGCAGCTTTCCCTTTTCAGGGGAAGCTTTCTTT.

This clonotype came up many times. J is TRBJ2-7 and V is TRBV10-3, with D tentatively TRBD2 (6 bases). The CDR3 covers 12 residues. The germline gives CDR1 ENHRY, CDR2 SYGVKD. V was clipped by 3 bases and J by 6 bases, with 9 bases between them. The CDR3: CAISDTGVEQYF. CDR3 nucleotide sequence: TGTGCCATCAGTGACACGGGAGTCGAGCAGTACTTC.

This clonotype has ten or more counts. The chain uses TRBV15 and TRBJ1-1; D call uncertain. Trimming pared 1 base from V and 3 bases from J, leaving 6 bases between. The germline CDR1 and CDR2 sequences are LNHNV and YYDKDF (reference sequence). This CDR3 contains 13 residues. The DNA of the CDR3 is TGTGCCACCAGCAGAGGAAGGTACACTGAAGCTTTCTTT. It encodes CATSRGRYTEAFF.

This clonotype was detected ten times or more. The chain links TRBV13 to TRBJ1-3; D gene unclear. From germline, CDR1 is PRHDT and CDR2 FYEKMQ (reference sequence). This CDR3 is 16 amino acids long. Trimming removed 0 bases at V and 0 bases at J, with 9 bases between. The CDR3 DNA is TGTGCCAGCAGCTTAGGCGTGAGGCTCTCTGGAAACACCATATATTTT. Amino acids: CASSLGVRLSGNTIYF.

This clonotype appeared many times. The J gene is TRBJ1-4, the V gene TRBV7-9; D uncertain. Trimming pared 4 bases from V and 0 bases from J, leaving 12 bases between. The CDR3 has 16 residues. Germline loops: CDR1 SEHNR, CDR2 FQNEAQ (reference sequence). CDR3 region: CASSSAGGTTNEKLFF. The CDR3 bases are TGTGCCAGCAGCTCCGCTGGTGGAACAACTAATGAAAAACTGTTTTTT.

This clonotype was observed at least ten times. The DNA of the CDR3 is TGTGCCAGCAGCTCCTCGATTGGCGGGGGCCCCAATGAGCAGTTCTTC. Protein product: CASSSSIGGGPNEQFF. The rearrangement joins TRBV7-2 to TRBJ2-1, with D perhaps TRBD2 (7 bases). Deletions cut 4 bases from V and 6 bases from J, with 19 bases between. Germline CDR1 SGHTA, CDR2 FQGNSA. The CDR3 spans 16 residues.

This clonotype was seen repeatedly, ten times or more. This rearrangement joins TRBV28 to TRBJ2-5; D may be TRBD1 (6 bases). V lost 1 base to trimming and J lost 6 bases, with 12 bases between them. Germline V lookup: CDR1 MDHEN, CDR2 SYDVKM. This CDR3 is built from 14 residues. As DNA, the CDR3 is TGTGCCAGCAGTTTATCAGGGGACACGAAGACCCAGTACTTC. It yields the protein CASSLSGDTKTQYF.